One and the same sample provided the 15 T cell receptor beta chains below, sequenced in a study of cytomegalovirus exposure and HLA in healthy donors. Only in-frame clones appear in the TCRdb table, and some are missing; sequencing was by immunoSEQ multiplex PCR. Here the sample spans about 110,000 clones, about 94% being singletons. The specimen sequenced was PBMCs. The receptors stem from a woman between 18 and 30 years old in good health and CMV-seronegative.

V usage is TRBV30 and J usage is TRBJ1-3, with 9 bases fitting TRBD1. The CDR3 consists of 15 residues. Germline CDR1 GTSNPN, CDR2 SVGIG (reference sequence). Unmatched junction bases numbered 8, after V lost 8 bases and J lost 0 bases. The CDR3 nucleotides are TGTGCCGGTACACAGGGGGCCTCCTCTGGAAACACCATATATTTT. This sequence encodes CAGTQGASSGNTIYF.

This CDR3 is CASSLRVGLASAYNEQFF. The CDR3 DNA follows: TGTGCCAGCAGCTTAAGGGTGGGACTAGCTTCCGCCTACAATGAGCAGTTCTTC. The genes are TRBV28 and TRBJ2-1; 9 bases align to TRBD2. Germline V gene data show CDR1 as MDHEN and CDR2 as SYDVKM. CDR3 size: 18 residues. Trimming cost V 6 bases and J 2 bases; bases outside gene matches: 14.

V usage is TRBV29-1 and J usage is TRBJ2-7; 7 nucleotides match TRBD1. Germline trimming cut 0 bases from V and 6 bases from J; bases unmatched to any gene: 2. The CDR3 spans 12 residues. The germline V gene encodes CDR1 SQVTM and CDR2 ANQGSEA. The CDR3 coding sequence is TGCAGCGTTGAAGACGACAGGGCCGAGCAGTACTTC. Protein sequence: CSVEDDRAEQYF.

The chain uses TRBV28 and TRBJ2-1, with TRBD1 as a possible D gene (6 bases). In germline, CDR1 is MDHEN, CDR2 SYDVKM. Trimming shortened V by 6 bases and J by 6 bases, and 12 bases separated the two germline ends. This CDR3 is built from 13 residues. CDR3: CASRTTGFNEQFF. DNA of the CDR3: TGTGCCAGCAGGACGACAGGCTTCAATGAGCAGTTCTTC.

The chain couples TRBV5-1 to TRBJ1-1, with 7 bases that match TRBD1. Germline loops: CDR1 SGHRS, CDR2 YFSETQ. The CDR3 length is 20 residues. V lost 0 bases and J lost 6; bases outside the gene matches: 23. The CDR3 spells CASSLEHLENFRGSISEAFF. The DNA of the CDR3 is TGCGCCAGCAGCTTGGAGCACTTAGAAAACTTCAGGGGGAGTATATCTGAAGCTTTCTTT.

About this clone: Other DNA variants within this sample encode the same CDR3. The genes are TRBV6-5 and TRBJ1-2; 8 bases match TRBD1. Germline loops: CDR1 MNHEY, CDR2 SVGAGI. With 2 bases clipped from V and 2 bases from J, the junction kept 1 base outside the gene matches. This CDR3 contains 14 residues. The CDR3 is CASSYGTGNYGYTF. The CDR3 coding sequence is TGTGCCAGCAGTTACGGGACAGGAAACTATGGCTACACCTTC.

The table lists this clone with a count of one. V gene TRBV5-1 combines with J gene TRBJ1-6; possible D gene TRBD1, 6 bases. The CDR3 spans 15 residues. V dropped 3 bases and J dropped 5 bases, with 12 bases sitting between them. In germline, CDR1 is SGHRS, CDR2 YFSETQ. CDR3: CASSSTQGNNSPLHF. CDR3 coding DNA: TGCGCCAGCAGCTCCACACAGGGTAATAATTCACCCCTCCACTTT.

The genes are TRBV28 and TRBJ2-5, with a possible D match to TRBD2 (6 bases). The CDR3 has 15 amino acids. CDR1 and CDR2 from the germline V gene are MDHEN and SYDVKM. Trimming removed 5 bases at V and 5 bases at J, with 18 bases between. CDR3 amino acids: CASSMEVTRRETQYF. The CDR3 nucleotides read TGTGCCAGCAGTATGGAGGTGACTAGAAGGGAGACCCAGTACTTC.

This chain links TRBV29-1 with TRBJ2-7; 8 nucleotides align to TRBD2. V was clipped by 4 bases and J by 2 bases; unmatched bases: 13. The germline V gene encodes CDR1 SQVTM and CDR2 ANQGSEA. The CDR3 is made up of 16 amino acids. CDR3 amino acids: CSVATGGGPSPYEQYF. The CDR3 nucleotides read TGCAGCGTTGCCACGGGGGGGGGACCCAGCCCCTACGAGCAGTACTTC.

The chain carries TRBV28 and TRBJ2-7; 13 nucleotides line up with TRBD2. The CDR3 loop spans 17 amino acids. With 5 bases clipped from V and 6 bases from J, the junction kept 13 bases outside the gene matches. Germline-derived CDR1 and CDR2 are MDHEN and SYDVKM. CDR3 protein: CASSKTSGGTNGREQYF. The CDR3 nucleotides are TGTGCCAGCAGTAAGACTAGCGGGGGGACCAACGGGCGCGAGCAGTACTTC.

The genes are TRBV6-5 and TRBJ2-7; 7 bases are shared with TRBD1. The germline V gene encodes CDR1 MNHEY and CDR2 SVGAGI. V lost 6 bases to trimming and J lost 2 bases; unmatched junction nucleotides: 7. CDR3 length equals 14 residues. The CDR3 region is CASSLQQGPYEQYF. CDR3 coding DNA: TGTGCCAGCAGCCTCCAACAGGGGCCCTACGAGCAGTACTTC.

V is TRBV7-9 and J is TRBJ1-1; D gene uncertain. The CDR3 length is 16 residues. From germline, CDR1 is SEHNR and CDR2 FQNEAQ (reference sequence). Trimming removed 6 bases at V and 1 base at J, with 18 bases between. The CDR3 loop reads CASSGIEGGRNTEAFF. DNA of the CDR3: TGTGCCAGCAGTGGAATCGAGGGCGGCAGGAACACTGAAGCTTTCTTT.

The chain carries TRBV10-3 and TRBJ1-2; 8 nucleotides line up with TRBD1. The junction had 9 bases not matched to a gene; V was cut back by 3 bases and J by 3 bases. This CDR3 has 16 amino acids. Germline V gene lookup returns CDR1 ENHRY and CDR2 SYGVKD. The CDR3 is CAISDGPRTGHYGYTF. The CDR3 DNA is TGTGCCATCAGTGATGGCCCTCGGACAGGGCACTATGGCTACACCTTC.

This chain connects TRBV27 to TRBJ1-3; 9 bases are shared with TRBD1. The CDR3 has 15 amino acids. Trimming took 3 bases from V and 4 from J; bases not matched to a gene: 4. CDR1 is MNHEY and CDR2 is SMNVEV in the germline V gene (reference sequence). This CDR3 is CASSFNRGRGNTIYF. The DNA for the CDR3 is TGTGCCAGCAGTTTCAACAGGGGGCGAGGAAACACCATATATTTT.

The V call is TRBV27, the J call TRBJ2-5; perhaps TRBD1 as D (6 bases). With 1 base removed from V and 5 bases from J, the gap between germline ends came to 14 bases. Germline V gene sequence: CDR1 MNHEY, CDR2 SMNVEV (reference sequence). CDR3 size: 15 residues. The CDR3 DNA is TGTGCCAGCAGTTTATATCCAGGGGAACTGGAGACCCAGTACTTC. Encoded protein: CASSLYPGELETQYF.